The sequence of this T cell receptor beta chain was determined in a study of blood T cell repertoires in COVID-19. Study in general: Sites in the United States, Italy and Spain provided acute and convalescent COVID-19 samples.

Original processing notes: Nucleated cell counts were estimated from reference gene primer amplification. Assay: immunoSEQ multiplex PCR; the TCRdb copy retains only in-frame clones and omits some. D and trimming were read from the DNA, whereas the V and J calls and clone size are those reported in that table. The table records about 170,000 clones, approximately 84% of them present only once. Enrolled through a virtual design, the participants were between roughly 18 and 90 years of age and came from about two dozen US areas. Participants' reported clinical history set cohort assignment. This CDR3 is 15 amino acids long. Germline lookup yields CDR1 MNHEY and CDR2 SVGAGI. V was trimmed by 5 bases and J by 1 base, leaving 9 bases between them.

The V call is TRBV6-5, the J call TRBJ2-6; no definite D call. This TCR was recovered from a human donor with acute COVID-19. The donor label of this sample is uncertain. Material: PBMCs or T cells enriched from blood (not recorded which). CDR3 nucleotides: TGTGCCAGCAGTCGAGATTGGTCTGGGGCCAACGTCCTGACTTTC. It specifies CASSRDWSGANVLTF.